The T cell receptor beta chain described here comes from a study of graft-versus-host responses after intestinal transplantation. This clone was seen only once. Its antigen is currently unknown. The method was immunoSEQ multiplex PCR; TCRdb's version includes in-frame clones alone and lacks a portion of them. The top ten clones hold less than 0.65% of a sample with tens of thousands of clones, around 95% of them seen once. This CDR3 contains 14 residues. V dropped 2 bases and J dropped 6; count of bases not matched to a gene: 7. CDR1 is SGHRS and CDR2 is YFSETQ in the germline V gene. Study-level results: Analysis identified GvH clones in recipient marrow, with some appearing first in ileum or blood.

This chain uses TRBV5-1 with TRBJ1-2, with TRBD1 matching over 7 bases. The source material was unstimulated CD8+ T cells sorted from spleen or lymph node cells, sampled before intestinal transplant. The sequence was collected from a human donor who received an intestinal transplant. The CDR3 DNA sequence: TGCGCCAGCAGCTTAATAGGGACAGCCGATGGCTACACCTTC. Amino acids: CASSLIGTADGYTF.